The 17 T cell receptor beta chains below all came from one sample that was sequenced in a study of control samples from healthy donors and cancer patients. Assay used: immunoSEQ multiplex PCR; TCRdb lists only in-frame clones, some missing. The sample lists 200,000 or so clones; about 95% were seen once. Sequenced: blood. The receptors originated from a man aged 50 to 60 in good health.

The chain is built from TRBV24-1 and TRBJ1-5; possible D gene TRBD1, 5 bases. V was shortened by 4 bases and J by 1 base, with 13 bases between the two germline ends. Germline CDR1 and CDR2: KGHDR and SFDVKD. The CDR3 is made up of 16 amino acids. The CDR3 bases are TGTGCCACCAGTGACTCGGGGGGGATGAGCAATCAGCCCCAGCATTTT. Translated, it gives CATSDSGGMSNQPQHF.

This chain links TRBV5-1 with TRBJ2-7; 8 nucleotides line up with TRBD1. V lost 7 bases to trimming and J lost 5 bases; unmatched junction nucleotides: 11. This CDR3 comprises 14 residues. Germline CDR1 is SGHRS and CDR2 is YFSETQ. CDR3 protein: CASPNRGRWHEQYV. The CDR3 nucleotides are TGCGCCAGCCCTAACAGGGGGAGGTGGCACGAGCAGTACGTC.

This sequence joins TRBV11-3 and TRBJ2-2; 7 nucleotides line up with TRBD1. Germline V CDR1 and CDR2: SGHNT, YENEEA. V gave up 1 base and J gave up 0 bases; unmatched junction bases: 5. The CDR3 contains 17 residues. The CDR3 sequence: CASSLGTGLSNTGELFF. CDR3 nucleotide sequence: TGTGCCAGCAGCTTAGGGACAGGCCTTTCGAACACCGGGGAGCTGTTTTTT.

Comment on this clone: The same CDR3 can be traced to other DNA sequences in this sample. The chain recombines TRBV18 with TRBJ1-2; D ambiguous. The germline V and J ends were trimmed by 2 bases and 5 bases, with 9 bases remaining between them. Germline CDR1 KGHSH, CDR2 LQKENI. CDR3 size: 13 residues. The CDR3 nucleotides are TGTGCCAGCTCACCAGGCAGAGAGTATGGCTACACCTTC. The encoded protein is CASSPGREYGYTF.

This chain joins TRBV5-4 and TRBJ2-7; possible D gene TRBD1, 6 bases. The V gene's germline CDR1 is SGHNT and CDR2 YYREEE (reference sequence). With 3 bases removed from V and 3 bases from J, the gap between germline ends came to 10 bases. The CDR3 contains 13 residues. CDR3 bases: TGTGCCAGCAGCTCGACAGGCGACTACGAGCAGTACTTC. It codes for CASSSTGDYEQYF.

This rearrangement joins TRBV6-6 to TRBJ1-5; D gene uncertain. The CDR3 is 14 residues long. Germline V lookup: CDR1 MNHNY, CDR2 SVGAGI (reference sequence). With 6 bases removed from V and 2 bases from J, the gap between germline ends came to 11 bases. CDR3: CASSSTSRNQPQHF. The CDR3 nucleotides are TGTGCCAGCAGCTCCACGTCGCGCAATCAGCCCCAGCATTTT.

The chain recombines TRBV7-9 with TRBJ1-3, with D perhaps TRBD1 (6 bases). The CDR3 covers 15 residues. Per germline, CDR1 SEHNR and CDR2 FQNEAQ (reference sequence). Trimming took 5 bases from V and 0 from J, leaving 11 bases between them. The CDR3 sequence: CASSPGHISGNTIYF. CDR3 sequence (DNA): TGTGCCAGCAGCCCGGGACACATCTCTGGAAACACCATATATTTT.

The CDR3 spells CATSLNYRGSNQPQHF. The CDR3 DNA follows: TGCGCCACCAGCCTTAATTACAGGGGGAGCAATCAGCCCCAGCATTTT. The chain joins TRBV10-2 to TRBJ1-5, with 8 bases matching TRBD1. CDR3 size: 16 residues. Germline CDR1 and CDR2: WSHSY and SAAADI. The trim removed 10 bases at V and 1 base at J, leaving 12 bases unmatched.

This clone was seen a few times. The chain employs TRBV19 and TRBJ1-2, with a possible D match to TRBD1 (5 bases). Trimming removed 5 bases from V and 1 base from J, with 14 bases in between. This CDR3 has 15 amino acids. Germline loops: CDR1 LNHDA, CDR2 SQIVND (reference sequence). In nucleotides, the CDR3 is TGTGCCAGTAGTCTCCTCTCACAGGTTAACTATGGCTACACCTTC. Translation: CASSLLSQVNYGYTF. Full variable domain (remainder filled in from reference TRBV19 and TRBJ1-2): DGGITQSPKYLFRKEGQNVTLSCEQNLNHDAMYWYRQDPGQGLRLIYYSQIVNDFQKGDIAEGYSVSREKKESFPLTVTSAQKNPTAFYLCASSLLSQVNYGYTFGSGTRLTVV.

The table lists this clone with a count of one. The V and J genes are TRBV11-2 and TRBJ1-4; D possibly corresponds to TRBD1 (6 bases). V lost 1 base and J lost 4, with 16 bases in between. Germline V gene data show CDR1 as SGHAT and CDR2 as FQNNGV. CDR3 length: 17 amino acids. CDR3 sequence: CASSLGAGGHLNEKLFF. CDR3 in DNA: TGTGCCAGCAGCTTAGGGGCGGGGGGACACCTTAATGAAAAACTGTTTTTT. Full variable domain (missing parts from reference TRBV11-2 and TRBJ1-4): EAGVAQSPRYKIIEKRQSVAFWCNPISGHATLYWYQQILGQGPKLLIQFQNNGVVDDSQLPKDRFSAERLKGVDSTLKIQPAKLEDSAVYLCASSLGAGGHLNEKLFFGSGTQLSVL.

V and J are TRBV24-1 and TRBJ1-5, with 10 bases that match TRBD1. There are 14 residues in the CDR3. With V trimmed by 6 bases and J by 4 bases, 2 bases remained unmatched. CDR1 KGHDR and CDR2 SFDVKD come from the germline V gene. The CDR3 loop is CATSTDRGNQPQHF. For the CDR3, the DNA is TGTGCCACCAGTACGGACAGGGGGAATCAGCCCCAGCATTTT.

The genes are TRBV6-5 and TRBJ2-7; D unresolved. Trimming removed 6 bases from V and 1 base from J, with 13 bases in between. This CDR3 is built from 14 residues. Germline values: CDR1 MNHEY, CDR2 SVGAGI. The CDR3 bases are TGTGCCAGCAGCTCCCTGTGGTCGTCCTACGAGCAGTACTTC. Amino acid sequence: CASSSLWSSYEQYF.

The CDR3 coding sequence is TGCGCCAGCAGCCAGCTTTCTCTGAGGGGGCGGGAGACTGAAGCTTTCTTT. Translated: CASSQLSLRGRETEAFF. The V call is TRBV4-1, the J call TRBJ1-1, with TRBD1 matching 7 bases. The CDR3 loop spans 17 amino acids. Germline V gene sequence: CDR1 MGHRA, CDR2 YSYEKL. The V gene end was trimmed by 3 bases and the J gene end by 5 bases; junction bases not matched to a gene: 15.

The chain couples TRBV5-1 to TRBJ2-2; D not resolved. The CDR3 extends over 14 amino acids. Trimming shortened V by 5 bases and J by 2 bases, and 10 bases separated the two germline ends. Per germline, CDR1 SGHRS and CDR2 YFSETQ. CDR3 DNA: TGCGCCAGCAGGGGCGTCGTAAACACCGGGGAGCTGTTTTTT. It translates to CASRGVVNTGELFF.

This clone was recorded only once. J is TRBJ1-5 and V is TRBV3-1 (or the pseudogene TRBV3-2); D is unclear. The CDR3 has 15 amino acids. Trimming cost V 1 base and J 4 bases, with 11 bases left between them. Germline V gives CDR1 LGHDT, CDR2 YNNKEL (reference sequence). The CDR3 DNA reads TGTGCCAGCAGCCAAGGCCGGGCAGCAAATCAGCCCCAGCATTTT. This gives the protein CASSQGRAANQPQHF.

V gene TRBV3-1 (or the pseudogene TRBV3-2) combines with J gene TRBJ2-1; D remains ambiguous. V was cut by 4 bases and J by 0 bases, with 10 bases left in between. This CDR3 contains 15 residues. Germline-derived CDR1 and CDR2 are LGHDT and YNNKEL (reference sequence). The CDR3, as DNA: TGTGCCAGCAGCCTCCTCCCAGGCTCCTACAATGAGCAGTTCTTC. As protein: CASSLLPGSYNEQFF.

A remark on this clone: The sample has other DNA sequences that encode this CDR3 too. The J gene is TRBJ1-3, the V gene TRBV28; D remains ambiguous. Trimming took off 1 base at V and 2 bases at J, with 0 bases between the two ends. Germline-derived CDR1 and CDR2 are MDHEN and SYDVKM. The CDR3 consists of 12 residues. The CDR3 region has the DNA TGTGCCAGCAGTTTATCTGGAAACACCATATATTTT. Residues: CASSLSGNTIYF.